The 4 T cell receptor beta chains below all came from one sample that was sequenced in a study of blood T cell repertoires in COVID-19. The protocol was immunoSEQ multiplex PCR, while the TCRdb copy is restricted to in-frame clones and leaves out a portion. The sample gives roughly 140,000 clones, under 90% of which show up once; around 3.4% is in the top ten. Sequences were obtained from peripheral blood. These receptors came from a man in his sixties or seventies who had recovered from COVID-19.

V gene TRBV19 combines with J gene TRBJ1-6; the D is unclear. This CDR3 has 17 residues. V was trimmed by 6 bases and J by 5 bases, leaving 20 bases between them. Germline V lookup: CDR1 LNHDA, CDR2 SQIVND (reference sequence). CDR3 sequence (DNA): TGTGCCAGTAGCCCGGAGAGTTTCCCCGGGGATAATTCACCCCTCCACTTT. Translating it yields CASSPESFPGDNSPLHF.

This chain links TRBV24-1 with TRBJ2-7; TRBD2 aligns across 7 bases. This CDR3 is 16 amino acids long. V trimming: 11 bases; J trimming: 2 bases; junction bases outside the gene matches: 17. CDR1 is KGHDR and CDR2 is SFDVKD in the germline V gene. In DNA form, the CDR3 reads TGTGCCATTTTCTCCGCCGTGGGAGGGAGCACCTACGAGCAGTACTTC. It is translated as CAIFSAVGGSTYEQYF.

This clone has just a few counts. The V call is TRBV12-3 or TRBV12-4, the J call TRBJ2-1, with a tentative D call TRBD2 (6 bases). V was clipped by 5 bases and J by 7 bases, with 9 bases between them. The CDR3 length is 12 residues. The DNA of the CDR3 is TGTGCCAGCAGTCCGACTAGTAATGAGCAGTTCTTC. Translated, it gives CASSPTSNEQFF.

The CDR3 region is CASSLGLASYEQYF. CDR3 DNA sequence: TGTGCCAGCAGCTTGGGTCTAGCATCCTACGAGCAGTACTTC. The chain recombines TRBV5-6 with TRBJ2-7; D is possibly TRBD2 (5 bases). CDR3 size: 14 residues. Germline V gene sequence: CDR1 SGHDT, CDR2 YYEEEE. Trimming cost V 0 bases and J 1 base, with 8 bases left between them.